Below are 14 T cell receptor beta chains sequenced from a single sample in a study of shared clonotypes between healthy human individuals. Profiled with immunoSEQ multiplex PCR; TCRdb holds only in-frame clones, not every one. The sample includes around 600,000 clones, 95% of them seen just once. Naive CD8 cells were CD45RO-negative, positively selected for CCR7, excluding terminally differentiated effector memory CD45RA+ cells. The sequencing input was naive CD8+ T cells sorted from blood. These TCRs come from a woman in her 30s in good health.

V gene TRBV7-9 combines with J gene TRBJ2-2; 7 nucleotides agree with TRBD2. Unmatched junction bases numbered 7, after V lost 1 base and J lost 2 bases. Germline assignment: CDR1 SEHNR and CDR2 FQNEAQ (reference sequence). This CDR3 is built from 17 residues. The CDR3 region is CASSLEASGKNTGELFF. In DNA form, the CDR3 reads TGTGCCAGCAGCTTAGAGGCGAGCGGGAAAAACACCGGGGAGCTGTTTTTT.

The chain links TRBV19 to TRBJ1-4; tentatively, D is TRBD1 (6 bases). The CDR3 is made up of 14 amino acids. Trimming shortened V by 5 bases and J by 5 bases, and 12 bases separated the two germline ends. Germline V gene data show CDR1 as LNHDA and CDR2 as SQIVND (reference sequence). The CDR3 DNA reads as TGTGCCAGTAGTTCAAGACAGGCGAATGAAAAACTGTTTTTT. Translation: CASSSRQANEKLFF.

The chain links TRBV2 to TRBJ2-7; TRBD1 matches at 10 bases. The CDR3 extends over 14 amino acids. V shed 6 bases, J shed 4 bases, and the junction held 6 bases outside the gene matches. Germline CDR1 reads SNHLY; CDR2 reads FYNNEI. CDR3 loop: CASRKDRGRYEQYF. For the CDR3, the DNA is TGTGCCAGCAGAAAGGACAGGGGGAGGTACGAGCAGTACTTC.

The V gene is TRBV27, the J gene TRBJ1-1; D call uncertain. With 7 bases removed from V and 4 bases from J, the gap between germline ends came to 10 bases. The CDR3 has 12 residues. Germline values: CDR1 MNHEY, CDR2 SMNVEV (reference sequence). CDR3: CASILEVTEAFF. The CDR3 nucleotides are TGTGCCAGCATACTGGAAGTCACTGAAGCTTTCTTT.

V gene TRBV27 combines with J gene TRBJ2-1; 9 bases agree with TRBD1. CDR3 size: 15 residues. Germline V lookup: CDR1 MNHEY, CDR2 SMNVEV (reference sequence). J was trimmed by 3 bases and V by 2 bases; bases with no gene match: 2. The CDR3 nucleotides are TGTGCCAGCAGTTTAAGGACAGGGGACTACAATGAGCAGTTCTTC. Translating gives CASSLRTGDYNEQFF.

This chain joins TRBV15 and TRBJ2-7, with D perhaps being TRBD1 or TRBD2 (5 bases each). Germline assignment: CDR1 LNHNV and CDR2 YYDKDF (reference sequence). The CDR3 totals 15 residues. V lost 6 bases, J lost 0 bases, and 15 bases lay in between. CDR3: CATRSGTESSYEQYF. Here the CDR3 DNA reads TGTGCCACCAGATCCGGGACCGAAAGCTCCTACGAGCAGTACTTC. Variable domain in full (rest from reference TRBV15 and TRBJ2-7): DAMVIQNPRYQVTQFGKPVTLSCSQTLNHNVMYWYQQKSSQAPKLLFHYYDKDFNNEADTPDNFQSRRPNTSFCFLDIRSPGLGDTAMYLCATRSGTESSYEQYFGPGTRLTVT.

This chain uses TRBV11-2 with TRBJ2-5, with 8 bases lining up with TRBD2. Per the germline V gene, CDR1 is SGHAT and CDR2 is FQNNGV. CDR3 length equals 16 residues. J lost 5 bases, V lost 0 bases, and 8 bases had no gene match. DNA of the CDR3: TGTGCCAGCAGCTTAGATCCCCGGGGGGGCTGGGAGACCCAGTACTTC. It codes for CASSLDPRGGWETQYF.

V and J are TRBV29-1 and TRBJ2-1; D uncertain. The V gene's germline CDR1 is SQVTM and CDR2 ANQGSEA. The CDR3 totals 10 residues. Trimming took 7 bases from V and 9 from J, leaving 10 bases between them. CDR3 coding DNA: TGCAGCGCCCTAATCCCTGAGCAGTTCTTC. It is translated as CSALIPEQFF.

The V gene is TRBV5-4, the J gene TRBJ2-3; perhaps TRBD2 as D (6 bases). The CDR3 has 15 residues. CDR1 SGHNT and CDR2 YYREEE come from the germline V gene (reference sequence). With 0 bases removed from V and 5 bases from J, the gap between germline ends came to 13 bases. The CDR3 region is CASSLEASVGDTQYF. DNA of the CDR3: TGTGCCAGCAGCTTGGAGGCTAGCGTGGGAGATACGCAGTATTTT.

DNA for the CDR3: TGTGCCAGCAGCAAAAAATGCGGGGGACAGGGGGCGATCAGCACTGAAGCTTTCTTT. It encodes CASSKKCGGQGAISTEAFF. The gene calls are TRBV21-1 and TRBJ1-1; the table's D gene call, TRBD1, was not cross checked with the DNA. TRBV21-1 is reported as a pseudogene. This CDR3 is built from 19 residues.

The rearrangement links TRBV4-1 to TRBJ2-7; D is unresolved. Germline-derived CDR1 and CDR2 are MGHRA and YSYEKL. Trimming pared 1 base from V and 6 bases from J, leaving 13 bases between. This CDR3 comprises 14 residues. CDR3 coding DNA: TGCGCCAGCAGCCAAGCCACCGGGTTTGGCGAGCAGTACTTC. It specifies CASSQATGFGEQYF.

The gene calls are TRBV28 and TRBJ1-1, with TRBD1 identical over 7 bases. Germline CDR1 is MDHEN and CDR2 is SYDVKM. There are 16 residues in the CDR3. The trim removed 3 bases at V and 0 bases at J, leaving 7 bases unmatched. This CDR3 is CASSFIQRGLNTEAFF. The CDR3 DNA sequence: TGTGCCAGCAGTTTTATCCAAAGGGGGCTGAACACTGAAGCTTTCTTT.

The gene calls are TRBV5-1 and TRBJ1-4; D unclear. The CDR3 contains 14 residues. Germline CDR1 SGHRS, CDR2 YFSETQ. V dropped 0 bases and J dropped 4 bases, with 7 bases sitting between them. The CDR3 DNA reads TGCGCCAGCAGCTTGGTACCAGATAATGAAAAACTGTTTTTT. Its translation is CASSLVPDNEKLFF.

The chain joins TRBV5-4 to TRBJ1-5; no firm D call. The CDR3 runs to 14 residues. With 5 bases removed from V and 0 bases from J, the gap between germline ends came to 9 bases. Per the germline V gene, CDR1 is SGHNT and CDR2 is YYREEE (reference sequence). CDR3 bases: TGTGCCAGCAGTCATGACGGTAGCAATCAGCCCCAGCATTTT. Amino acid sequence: CASSHDGSNQPQHF.